What follows are 21 T cell receptor beta chains derived from one specimen sequenced in a study of Ad26.COV2.S vaccination and SARS-CoV-2 variants. As for treatment: some 20 received Ad26.COV2.S at low or high dose, single or two shots; a few received placebo; per-sample allocation not given. It was on day 63 after the first vaccine or placebo injection that samples were taken. The repertoire was sequenced with immunoSEQ multiplex PCR; TCRdb's copy has only in-frame clones and lacks some. Here the sample spans approximately 280,000 clones, around 87% being singletons. This specimen was peripheral blood, taken in a trial of Ad26.COV2.S vaccine versus placebo. The receptors were sampled from a person between 18 and 65 years old who received the Ad26.COV2.S COVID-19 vaccine or a placebo.

The chain combines TRBV12-3 or TRBV12-4 with TRBJ1-6, with unresolved D. This CDR3 contains 12 residues. Trimming removed 5 bases from V and 5 bases from J, with 4 bases in between. In nucleotides, the CDR3 is TGTGCCAGCAGTCCTAATAATTCACCCCTCCACTTT. Translation gives CASSPNNSPLHF.

The chain uses TRBV29-1 and TRBJ1-2; tentative D call: TRBD1 (6 bases). Trimming left V 4 bases short and J 3 bases short, with 12 bases between. Germline CDR1 is SQVTM and CDR2 is ANQGSEA. CDR3 length: 13 residues. The CDR3 bases are TGCAGCGTTGGGAAGACAGGATACTATGGCTACACCTTC. This sequence encodes CSVGKTGYYGYTF.

The CDR3 DNA sequence: TGTGCCACCAGTGATGCGGGACTAGCGGGAGACAGAGATACGCAGTATTTT. Its protein product is CATSDAGLAGDRDTQYF. This sequence joins TRBV24-1 and TRBJ2-3; 14 bases agree with TRBD2. Looked up from germline, CDR1 is KGHDR and CDR2 is SFDVKD. V trimming: 3 bases; J trimming: 5 bases; junction bases outside the gene matches: 6. The CDR3 contains 17 residues.

This clone was counted once. The chain uses TRBV7-2 and TRBJ2-5, with D possibly being TRBD1 (6 bases). Deletions cut 5 bases from V and 2 bases from J, with 15 bases between. Germline V gene lookup returns CDR1 SGHTA and CDR2 FQGNSA. The length of the CDR3 is 15 residues. This chain's CDR3 is CASSLSRTEQETQYF. CDR3 nucleotide sequence: TGTGCCAGCAGCCTAAGCCGGACAGAACAAGAGACCCAGTACTTC.

The rearrangement links TRBV29-1 to TRBJ1-2; D call uncertain. The ends were cut back, 4 bases at V and 2 bases at J, with 5 bases in the middle. This CDR3 region has 11 residues. The germline V gene has CDR1 SQVTM and CDR2 ANQGSEA. The CDR3 region is CSVVRNYGYTF. The CDR3 nucleotides read TGCAGCGTTGTCCGGAACTATGGCTACACCTTC.

The CDR3 loop is CASSPLDRGVYTEAFF. The CDR3 DNA is TGTGCCAGTAGTCCATTGGACAGGGGGGTTTACACTGAAGCTTTCTTT. The chain combines TRBV19 with TRBJ1-1, with 10 bases fitting TRBD1. CDR3 length equals 16 residues. Germline CDR1 is LNHDA and CDR2 is SQIVND (reference sequence). Losses at the gene ends were 5 bases for V and 3 bases for J; bases not matched to a gene: 9.

This chain joins TRBV12-3 or TRBV12-4 and TRBJ1-3, with D uncertain. The CDR3 totals 12 residues. With 5 bases removed from V and 4 bases from J, the gap between germline ends came to 6 bases. CDR3 sequence reads: CASSPGGNTIYF. DNA for the CDR3: TGTGCCAGCAGTCCCGGAGGAAACACCATATATTTT.

V gene TRBV30 combines with J gene TRBJ2-1, with 15 bases lining up with TRBD2. Unmatched junction bases numbered 3, after V lost 5 bases and J lost 1 base. Per the germline V gene, CDR1 is GTSNPN and CDR2 is SVGIG (reference sequence). This CDR3 is 16 amino acids long. CDR3 coding DNA: TGTGCCTGGGCCGGGACTAGCGGGAGGTCCTACAATGAGCAGTTCTTC. Its protein is CAWAGTSGRSYNEQFF.

V usage is TRBV14 and J usage is TRBJ2-4; 8 nucleotides match TRBD2. The CDR3 sequence is 13 residues long. V lost 3 bases to trimming and J lost 14 bases; unmatched junction nucleotides: 9. Germline CDR1 reads SGHDN; CDR2 reads FVKESK. CDR3 sequence: CASSQDLGGVEYF. The CDR3 bases are TGTGCCAGCAGCCAGGACCTCGGGGGGGTAGAGTACTTC.

The V and J genes are TRBV6-5 and TRBJ2-3; D may be TRBD1 (6 bases). The germline V gene has CDR1 MNHEY and CDR2 SVGAGI. CDR3 length equals 15 residues. Trimming took off 0 bases at V and 6 bases at J, with 13 bases between the two ends. The CDR3 coding sequence is TGTGCCAGCAGTTACTCTGAGCCTACAGGGGATACGCAGTATTTT. Translated, it gives CASSYSEPTGDTQYF.

The chain couples TRBV6-2 or TRBV6-3 to TRBJ2-1; either TRBD1 or TRBD2 may supply D (5 bases each). This CDR3 comprises 16 residues. From germline, CDR1 is MNHEY and CDR2 SVGEGT. V gave up 5 bases and J gave up 3 bases, with 17 bases separating them. This chain's CDR3 is CASSAIRGLFYNEQFF. The CDR3 nucleotides read TGTGCCAGCAGTGCTATACGGGGCCTTTTCTACAATGAGCAGTTCTTC.

The chain combines TRBV6-5 with TRBJ2-2; D is possibly TRBD1 (6 bases). Looked up from germline, CDR1 is MNHEY and CDR2 is SVGAGI. The CDR3 is made up of 12 amino acids. V was shortened by 6 bases and J by 6 bases, with 8 bases between the two germline ends. CDR3 coding DNA: TGTGCCAGCAGACGGACAGCCGGGGAGCTGTTTTTT. Protein product: CASRRTAGELFF.

The rearrangement links TRBV19 to TRBJ1-2; no clear D. The germline V and J ends were trimmed by 11 bases and 14 bases, with 12 bases remaining between them. Per the germline V gene, CDR1 is LNHDA and CDR2 is SQIVND (reference sequence). This CDR3 spans 8 amino acids. CDR3 nucleotide sequence: TGTGCCGCTGGACTGGGTACCTTC. The encoded protein is CAAGLGTF.

The CDR3 region has the DNA TGTGCCAGCAGCTTGGAGACAGGGAGCGACGAGCAGTACTTC. Its translation is CASSLETGSDEQYF. The rearrangement uses TRBV5-8 and TRBJ2-7, with TRBD1 matching over 7 bases. The CDR3 sequence is 14 residues long. J was trimmed by 5 bases and V by 0 bases; bases with no gene match: 5. Germline V gene sequence: CDR1 SGHTS, CDR2 YDEGEE.

The chain carries TRBV5-1 and TRBJ1-5, with a weak D call TRBD1 (5 bases). The CDR3 covers 15 residues. The germline V and J ends were trimmed by 4 bases and 0 bases, with 11 bases remaining between them. Germline assignment: CDR1 SGHRS and CDR2 YFSETQ. The CDR3 DNA sequence: TGCGCCAGCAGCCCCAGGGAATATAGCAATCAGCCCCAGCATTTT. Translation gives CASSPREYSNQPQHF.

The chain has TRBV5-8 and TRBJ1-1, with 7 bases fitting TRBD1. V shed 0 bases and J 5 bases; nucleotides not matched to a gene: 13. The CDR3 runs 17 residues. Germline CDR1 and CDR2: SGHTS and YDEGEE. CDR3 nucleotide sequence: TGTGCCAGCAGCTTGGATTCCTTCAGGGGGTTGGTGACTGAAGCTTTCTTT. Translating it yields CASSLDSFRGLVTEAFF.

This chain uses TRBV4-3 with TRBJ1-4; D gene uncertain. Germline CDR1 reads LGHNA; CDR2 reads YSLEER. The CDR3 contains 15 residues. V shed 0 bases and J shed 7 bases, with 12 bases lying between them. CDR3 residues: CASSQDGIGGEKLFF. In DNA form, the CDR3 reads TGCGCCAGCAGCCAAGATGGGATAGGAGGTGAAAAACTGTTTTTT.

V gene TRBV7-8 combines with J gene TRBJ1-2, with D uncertain. Germline lookup yields CDR1 SGHVS and CDR2 FQNEAQ. Trimming removed 1 base from V and 8 bases from J, with 14 bases in between. The CDR3 spans 14 residues. Here the CDR3 reads CASSLDPGSGGYTF. As DNA, the CDR3 is TGTGCCAGCAGCTTAGATCCGGGATCGGGGGGCTACACCTTC.

The rearrangement links TRBV4-1 to TRBJ1-5; no clear D gene. The CDR3 spans 15 residues. V lost 0 bases and J lost 2, with 8 bases in between. Germline lookup yields CDR1 MGHRA and CDR2 YSYEKL. Here the CDR3 DNA reads TGCGCCAGCAGCCAAGACGGGTGGGGCAATCAGCCCCAGCATTTT. It specifies CASSQDGWGNQPQHF.

The rearrangement links TRBV11-2 to TRBJ2-1; D is ambiguous. V dropped 0 bases and J dropped 7 bases, with 13 bases sitting between them. The CDR3 consists of 15 residues. Germline assignment: CDR1 SGHAT and CDR2 FQNNGV. The CDR3 DNA follows: TGTGCCAGCAGCTTAGATACAGTCGGTGGGAATGAGCAGTTCTTC. This encodes CASSLDTVGGNEQFF.

V is TRBV11-2 and J is TRBJ2-7; D unresolved. The ends were cut back, 7 bases at V and 1 base at J, with 5 bases in the middle. Germline V gene data show CDR1 as SGHAT and CDR2 as FQNNGV. The CDR3 has 11 amino acids. The CDR3 region is CASTASYEQYF. For the CDR3, the DNA is TGTGCCAGCACAGCTTCCTACGAGCAGTACTTC. Supplemented by reference TRBV11-2 and TRBJ2-7, the full variable domain reads EAGVAQSPRYKIIEKRQSVAFWCNPISGHATLYWYQQILGQGPKLLIQFQNNGVVDDSQLPKDRFSAERLKGVDSTLKIQPAKLEDSAVYLCASTASYEQYFGPGTRLTVT.